What follows are 8 T cell receptor beta chains derived from one specimen sequenced in a study of identical twins. MiXCR, run by TCRdb on the 5' RACE reads, gives a single entry per CDR3 protein. The data hold some 440,000 distinct CDR3 sequences, with approximately 24% observed a single time. The same sample was also studied in work on T cells expressing NK-cell markers.

The sequenced material came from CD4+ T cells sorted from blood. These receptors were obtained from a woman between 18 and 29 years old in good health.

V and J are TRBV12-3 or TRBV12-4 and TRBJ2-5, with D possibly being TRBD2 (5 bases). With 3 bases removed from V and 2 bases from J, the gap between germline ends came to 13 bases. The CDR3 is 15 amino acids. The CDR3 DNA sequence: TGTGCCAGCAGTTTCGGTCTAGCAGCTCAAGAGACCCAGTACTTC. Its translation is CASSFGLAAQETQYF.

Only a few counts were recorded for this clonotype. This rearrangement joins TRBV12-3 or TRBV12-4 to TRBJ2-7; TRBD2 might be the D (6 bases). The CDR3 spans 13 residues. Trimming shortened V by 6 bases and J by 6 bases, and 15 bases separated the two germline ends. The CDR3 is CASRQTRTSEQYF. The DNA of the CDR3 is TGTGCCAGCAGGCAGACTAGAACTTCCGAGCAGTACTTC.

A note on this clonotype: One end of the junction fails to match germline, which may point to a read error. The chain has TRBV6-5 and TRBJ2-7; D ambiguous. This CDR3 is 14 amino acids long. Germline V gives CDR1 MNHEY, CDR2 SVGAGI. The CDR3: CDSRYSAYSYEQYF. CDR3 nucleotides: TGTGACAGCAGGTACAGCGCCTACTCCTACGAGCAGTACTTC.

This clonotype occurred a few times. The chain carries TRBV5-1 and TRBJ2-2, with D perhaps being TRBD1 or TRBD2 (5 bases each). V lost 0 bases to trimming and J lost 3 bases, with 9 bases between them. This CDR3 has 15 amino acids. Germline-derived CDR1 and CDR2 are SGHRS and YFSETQ. Here the CDR3 reads CASSLGGTDTGELFF. CDR3 in DNA: TGCGCCAGCAGCTTGGGGGGGACGGACACCGGGGAGCTGTTTTTT.

This clonotype was picked up a small number of times. The rearrangement uses TRBV30 and TRBJ1-6, with D unclear. Germline V gene data show CDR1 as GTSNPN and CDR2 as SVGIG (reference sequence). The CDR3 is made up of 12 amino acids. V was shortened by 0 bases and J by 7 bases, with 4 bases between the two germline ends. The CDR3 is CAWSVTNSPLHF. In DNA form, the CDR3 reads TGTGCCTGGAGTGTAACAAATTCACCCCTCCACTTT. Together with reference TRBV30 and TRBJ1-6, the CDR3 gives the full variable domain: SQTIHQWPATLVQPVGSPLSLECTVEGTSNPNLYWYRQAAGRGLQLLFYSVGIGQISSEVPQNLSASRPQDRQFILSSKKLLLSDSGFYLCAWSVTNSPLHFGNGTRLTVT.

This clonotype has more than one count but fewer than ten. The chain combines TRBV6-2 or TRBV6-3 with TRBJ2-7; TRBD2 matches at 7 bases. The CDR3 is 14 amino acids. V gave up 3 bases and J gave up 2 bases; unmatched junction bases: 4. The germline V gene encodes CDR1 MNHEY and CDR2 SVGEGT. This CDR3 reads CASSYGTTTYEQYF. For the CDR3, the DNA is TGTGCCAGCAGTTATGGGACTACCACCTACGAGCAGTACTTC.

This clonotype was seen a handful of times. The DNA for the CDR3 is TGTGCCACCAGCAGAGAGGCTAGCGGGAAGAATGAGCAGTTCTTC. Protein sequence: CATSREASGKNEQFF. This chain links TRBV15 with TRBJ2-1, with TRBD2 matching over 9 bases. Trimming at V came to 0 bases and at J to 7 bases, leaving 4 bases not matched to a gene. This CDR3 is built from 15 residues. Germline V gene data show CDR1 as LNHNV and CDR2 as YYDKDF (reference sequence). The full variable domain, in which reference TRBV15 and TRBJ2-1 provide the parts outside the CDR3, is DAMVIQNPRYQVTQFGKPVTLSCSQTLNHNVMYWYQQKSSQAPKLLFHYYDKDFNNEADTPDNFQSRRPNTSFCFLDIRSPGLGDTAMYLCATSREASGKNEQFFGPGTRLTVL.

This clonotype was observed at least ten times. The gene calls are TRBV5-6 and TRBJ1-1, with 9 bases matching TRBD1. V lost 4 bases to trimming and J lost 3 bases; unmatched junction nucleotides: 1. From germline, CDR1 is SGHDT and CDR2 YYEEEE. The CDR3 has 13 residues. The CDR3, as DNA: TGTGCCAGCAGCCGGGACAGGGACACTGAAGCTTTCTTT. It translates to CASSRDRDTEAFF.